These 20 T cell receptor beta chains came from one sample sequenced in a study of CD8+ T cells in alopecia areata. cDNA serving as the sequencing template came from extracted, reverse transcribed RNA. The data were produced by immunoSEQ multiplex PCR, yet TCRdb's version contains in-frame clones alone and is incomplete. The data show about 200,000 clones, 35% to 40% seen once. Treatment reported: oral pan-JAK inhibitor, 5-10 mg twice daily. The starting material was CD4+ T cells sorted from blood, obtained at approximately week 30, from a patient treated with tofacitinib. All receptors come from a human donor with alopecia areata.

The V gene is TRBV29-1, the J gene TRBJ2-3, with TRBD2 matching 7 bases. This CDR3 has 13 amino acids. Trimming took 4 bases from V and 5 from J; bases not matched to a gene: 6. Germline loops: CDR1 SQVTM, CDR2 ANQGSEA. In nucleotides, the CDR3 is TGCAGCGTTGTATACGGGGGGAGAGATACGCAGTATTTT. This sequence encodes CSVVYGGRDTQYF.

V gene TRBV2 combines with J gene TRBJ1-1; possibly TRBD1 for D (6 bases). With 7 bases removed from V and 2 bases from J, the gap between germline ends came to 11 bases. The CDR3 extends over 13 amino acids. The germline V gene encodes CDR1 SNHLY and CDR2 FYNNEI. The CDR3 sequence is CASTGQYNTEAFF. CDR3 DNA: TGTGCCAGCACCGGACAGTATAACACTGAAGCTTTCTTT. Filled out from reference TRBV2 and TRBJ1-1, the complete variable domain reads EPEVTQTPSHQVTQMGQEVILRCVPISNHLYFYWYRQILGQKVEFLVSFYNNEISEKSEIFDDQFSVERPDGSNFTLKIRSTKLEDSAMYFCASTGQYNTEAFFGQGTRLTVV.

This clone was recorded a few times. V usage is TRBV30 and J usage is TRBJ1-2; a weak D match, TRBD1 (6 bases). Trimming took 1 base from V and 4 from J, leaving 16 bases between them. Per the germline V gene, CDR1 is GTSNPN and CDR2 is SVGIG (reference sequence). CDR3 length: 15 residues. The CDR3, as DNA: TGTGCCTGGAGTGCTCAAGGGGGGTATAGCTATGGCTACACCTTC. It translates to CAWSAQGGYSYGYTF.

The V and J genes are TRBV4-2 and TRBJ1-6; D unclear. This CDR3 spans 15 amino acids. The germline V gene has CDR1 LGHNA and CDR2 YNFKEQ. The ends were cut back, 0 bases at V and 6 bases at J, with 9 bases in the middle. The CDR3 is CASSQEEKTNSPLHF. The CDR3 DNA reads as TGTGCCAGCAGCCAAGAGGAGAAAACTAATTCACCCCTCCACTTT.

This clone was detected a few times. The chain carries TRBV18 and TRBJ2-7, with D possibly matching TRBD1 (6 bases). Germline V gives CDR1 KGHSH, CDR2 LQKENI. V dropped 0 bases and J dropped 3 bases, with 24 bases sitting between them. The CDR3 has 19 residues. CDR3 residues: CASSPPNGRGSSMSYEQYF. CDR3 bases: TGTGCCAGCTCACCACCAAATGGCAGGGGATCTTCGATGAGCTACGAGCAGTACTTC.

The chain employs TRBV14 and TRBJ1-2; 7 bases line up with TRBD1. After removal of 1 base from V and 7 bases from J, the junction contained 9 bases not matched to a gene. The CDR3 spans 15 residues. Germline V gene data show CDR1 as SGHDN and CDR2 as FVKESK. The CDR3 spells CASSQAGGQFGGYTF. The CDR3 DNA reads TGTGCCAGCAGCCAAGCTGGGGGACAGTTTGGTGGCTACACCTTC.

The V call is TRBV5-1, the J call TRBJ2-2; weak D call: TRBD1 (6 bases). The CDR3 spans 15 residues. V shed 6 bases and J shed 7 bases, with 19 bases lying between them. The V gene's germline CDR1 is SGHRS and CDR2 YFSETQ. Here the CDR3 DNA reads TGCGCCAGCAACCCCGGTGGGGGCCCGGACGGGGAGCTGTTTTTT. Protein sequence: CASNPGGGPDGELFF.

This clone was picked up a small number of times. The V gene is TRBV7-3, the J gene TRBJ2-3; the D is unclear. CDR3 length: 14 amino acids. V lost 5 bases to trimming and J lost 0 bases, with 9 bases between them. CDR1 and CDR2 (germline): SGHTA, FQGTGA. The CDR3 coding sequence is TGTGCCAGCAGCCCAGCGACTAGCACAGATACGCAGTATTTT. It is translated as CASSPATSTDTQYF.

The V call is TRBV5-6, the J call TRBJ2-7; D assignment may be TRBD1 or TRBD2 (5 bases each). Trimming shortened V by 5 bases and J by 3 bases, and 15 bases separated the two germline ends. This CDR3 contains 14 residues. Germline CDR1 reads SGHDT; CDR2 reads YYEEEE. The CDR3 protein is CASRDGTGNYEQYF. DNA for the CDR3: TGTGCCAGCAGGGACGGGACGGGTAACTACGAGCAGTACTTC. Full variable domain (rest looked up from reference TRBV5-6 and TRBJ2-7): DAGVTQSPTHLIKTRGQQVTLRCSPKSGHDTVSWYQQALGQGPQFIFQYYEEEERQRGNFPDRFSGHQFPNYSSELNVNALLLGDSALYLCASRDGTGNYEQYFGPGTRLTVT.

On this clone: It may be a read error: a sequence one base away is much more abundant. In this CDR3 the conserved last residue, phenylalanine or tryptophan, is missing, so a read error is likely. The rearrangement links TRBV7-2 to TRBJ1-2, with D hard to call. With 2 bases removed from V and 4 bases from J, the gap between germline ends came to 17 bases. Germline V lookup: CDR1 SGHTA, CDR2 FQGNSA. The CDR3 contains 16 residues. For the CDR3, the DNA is TGTGCCAGCAGCTTACTAGGCTCTCCCGGCGGCTATGGCTACACCCTC. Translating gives CASSLLGSPGGYGYTL.

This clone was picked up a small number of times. The CDR3: CAISGSGGTSTDTQYF. CDR3 nucleotide sequence: TGTGCCATCAGTGGGTCCGGGGGGACGAGCACAGATACGCAGTATTTT. The gene calls are TRBV10-3 and TRBJ2-3, with 7 positions matching TRBD2. The CDR3 totals 16 residues. The V gene's germline CDR1 is ENHRY and CDR2 SYGVKD. The trim removed 4 bases at V and 0 bases at J, leaving 7 bases unmatched.

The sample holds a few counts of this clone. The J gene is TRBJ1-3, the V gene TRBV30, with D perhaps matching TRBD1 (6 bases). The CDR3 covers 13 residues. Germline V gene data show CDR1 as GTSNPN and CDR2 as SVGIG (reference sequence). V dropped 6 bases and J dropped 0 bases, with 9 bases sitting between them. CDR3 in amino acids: CACPTGSGNTIYF. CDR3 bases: TGTGCCTGCCCGACAGGCTCTGGAAACACCATATATTTT.

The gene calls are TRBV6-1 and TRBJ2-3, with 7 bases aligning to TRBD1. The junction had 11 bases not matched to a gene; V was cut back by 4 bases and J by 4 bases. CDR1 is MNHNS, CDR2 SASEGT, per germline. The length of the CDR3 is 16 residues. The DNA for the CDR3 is TGTGCCAGCAGTGGGCTCCGGGACAGTATCGCAGATACGCAGTATTTT. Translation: CASSGLRDSIADTQYF.

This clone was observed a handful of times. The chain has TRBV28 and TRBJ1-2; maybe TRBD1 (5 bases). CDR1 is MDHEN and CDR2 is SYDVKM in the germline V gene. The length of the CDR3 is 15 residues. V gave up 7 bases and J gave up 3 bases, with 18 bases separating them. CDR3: CASTMGRAMYYGYTF. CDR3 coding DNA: TGTGCCAGCACCATGGGCAGGGCAATGTACTATGGCTACACCTTC.

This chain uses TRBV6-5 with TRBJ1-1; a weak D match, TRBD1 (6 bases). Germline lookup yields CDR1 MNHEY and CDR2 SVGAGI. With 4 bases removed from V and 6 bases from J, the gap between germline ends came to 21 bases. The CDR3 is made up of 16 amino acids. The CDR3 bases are TGTGCCAGCAGTTCCCCCGTGAGGGGGGGCTCGTCTGAAGCTTTCTTT. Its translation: CASSSPVRGGSSEAFF.

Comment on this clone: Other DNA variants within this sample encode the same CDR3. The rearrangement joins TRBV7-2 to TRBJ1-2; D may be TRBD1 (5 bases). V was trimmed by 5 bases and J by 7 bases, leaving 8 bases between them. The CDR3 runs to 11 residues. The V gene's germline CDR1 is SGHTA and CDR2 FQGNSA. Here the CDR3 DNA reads TGTGCCAGCAGCCTGAGGGGTGGCTACACCTTC. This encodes CASSLRGGYTF.

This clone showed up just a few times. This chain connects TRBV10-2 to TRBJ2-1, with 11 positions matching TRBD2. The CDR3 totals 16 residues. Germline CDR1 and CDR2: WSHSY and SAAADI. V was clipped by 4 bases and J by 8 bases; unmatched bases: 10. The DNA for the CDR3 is TGCGCCAGCAGTGTCCTACTAGCGGGAGTCCTCGATGAGCAGTTCTTC. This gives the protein CASSVLLAGVLDEQFF.

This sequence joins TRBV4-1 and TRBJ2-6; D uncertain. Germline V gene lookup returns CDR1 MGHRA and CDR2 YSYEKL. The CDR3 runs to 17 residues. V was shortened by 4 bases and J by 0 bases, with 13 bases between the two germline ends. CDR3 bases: TGCGCCAGCAGCCTCAAAGGGTTTGGCTCTGGGGCCAACGTCCTGACTTTC. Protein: CASSLKGFGSGANVLTF.

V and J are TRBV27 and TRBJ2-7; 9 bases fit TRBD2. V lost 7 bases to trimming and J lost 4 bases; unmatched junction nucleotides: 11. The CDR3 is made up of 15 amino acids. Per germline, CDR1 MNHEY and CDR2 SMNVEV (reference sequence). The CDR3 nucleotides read TGTGCCAGCAACCCAAGTAGCGGGAGAGGGTACGAGCAGTACTTC. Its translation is CASNPSSGRGYEQYF.

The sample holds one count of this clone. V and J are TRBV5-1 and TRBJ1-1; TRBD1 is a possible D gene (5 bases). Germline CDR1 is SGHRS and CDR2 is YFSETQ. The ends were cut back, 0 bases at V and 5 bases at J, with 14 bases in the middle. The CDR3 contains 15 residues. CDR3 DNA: TGCGCCAGCAGCTTGGCGGTTCAGGGCTGGACTGAAGCTTTCTTT. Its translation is CASSLAVQGWTEAFF.